This T cell receptor beta chain is drawn from a study of blood T cell repertoires in COVID-19. In the study overall: T cells, B-cell-depleted T cells, or PBMCs supplied cDNA or gDNA.

The CDR3 is 12 amino acids. The germline gives CDR1 ENHRY, CDR2 SYGVKD. V dropped 10 bases and J dropped 6; count of bases not matched to a gene: 6. In the source study's methods: Nucleated cell counts were estimated from reference gene primer amplification. This table comes from immunoSEQ multiplex PCR, and its TCRdb copy is limited to in-frame clones, with some not included. D and trimming were read from the DNA, whereas the V and J calls and clone size are those reported in that table. The sample includes 120,000 to 150,000 clones, more than 75% of them seen just once. Input material: peripheral blood. This TCR was sampled from a man aged 55 to 70 with active or convalescent COVID-19. V gene TRBV10-3 combines with J gene TRBJ1-3, with TRBD1 identical over 7 bases. Here the CDR3 reads CASWDSINTIYF. CDR3 nucleotides: TGTGCCAGCTGGGACAGTATAAACACCATATATTTT.